These 7 T cell receptor beta chains share one sample of origin, sequenced in a study of cytomegalovirus exposure and HLA in healthy donors. The primer mix had 60 Vbeta and 13 Jbeta primers. Produced via immunoSEQ multiplex PCR; TCRdb's table is partial and in-frame only. The sample records some 130,000 clones, over 75% being singletons. Sequencing used PBMCs. These receptors all stem from a boy between 5 and 17 years old in good health and CMV-seronegative.

V usage is TRBV12-5 and J usage is TRBJ2-1; 12 bases match TRBD2. This CDR3 comprises 16 residues. V gave up 1 base and J gave up 3 bases; unmatched junction bases: 1. In germline, CDR1 is LGHNT, CDR2 FRNRAP. The CDR3 coding sequence is TGTGCTAGTGGTTTGGGGACTAGCGGGATCTACAATGAGCAGTTCTTC. It translates to CASGLGTSGIYNEQFF.

This clone came up a few times. CDR3: CASPLVGQGKAFF. The CDR3 DNA reads TGTGCCAGCCCCCTGGTGGGACAGGGCAAAGCTTTCTTT. The V call is TRBV6-9, the J call TRBJ1-1; 9 positions agree with TRBD1. The CDR3 extends over 13 amino acids. Germline V CDR1 and CDR2: MNHGY, SVAAGI. V lost 8 bases to trimming and J lost 9 bases; unmatched junction nucleotides: 10.

Points on this clone: A read error may account for a junction end that differs from germline. The chain joins TRBV6-1 to TRBJ1-2, with D possibly TRBD1 on 5 matching bases. Germline V CDR1 and CDR2: MNHNS, SASEGT. The length of the CDR3 is 13 residues. The CDR3 spells CASSEQGSYGYPF. For the CDR3, the DNA is TGTGCCAGCAGTGAACAGGGTAGCTATGGCTACCCCTTC.

The rearrangement joins TRBV6-5 to TRBJ1-5, with 8 bases fitting TRBD1. CDR3 size: 15 residues. The germline CDR1 and CDR2 sequences are MNHEY and SVGAGI. V shed 6 bases, J shed 6 bases, and the junction held 10 bases outside the gene matches. The CDR3 DNA is TGTGCCAGCAGCACCGGACAGGGCGAGAGTCAGCCCCAGCATTTT. Translation gives CASSTGQGESQPQHF.

J is TRBJ2-5 and V is TRBV7-2; 7 bases match TRBD2. The CDR3 has 14 residues. In germline, CDR1 is SGHTA, CDR2 FQGNSA. Losses at the gene ends were 6 bases for V and 4 bases for J; bases not matched to a gene: 8. The CDR3 nucleotides read TGTGCCAGCAGGAGGCCGGGGGAGGGAGAGACCCAGTACTTC. Amino acid sequence: CASRRPGEGETQYF.

This chain joins TRBV2 and TRBJ2-6, with TRBD1 matching over 7 bases. The CDR3 spans 15 residues. The V segment lost 6 bases and the J segment 2 bases; nucleotides outside the gene matches: 4. Germline loops: CDR1 SNHLY, CDR2 FYNNEI. The CDR3 DNA reads TGTGCCAGCAGACCCACAGGGGCTGGGGCCAACGTCCTGACTTTC. It codes for CASRPTGAGANVLTF. Combining the CDR3 with reference TRBV2 and TRBJ2-6 gives the whole variable domain EPEVTQTPSHQVTQMGQEVILRCVPISNHLYFYWYRQILGQKVEFLVSFYNNEISEKSEIFDDQFSVERPDGSNFTLKIRSTKLEDSAMYFCASRPTGAGANVLTFGAGSRLTVL.

This clone occurred once. The chain has TRBV6-1 and TRBJ1-2, with 7 positions matching TRBD1. With V trimmed by 11 bases and J by 7 bases, 16 bases remained unmatched. CDR3 size: 14 residues. From germline, CDR1 is MNHNS and CDR2 SASEGT. CDR3 sequence reads: CAGAPTGIFSGYTF. The DNA for the CDR3 is TGTGCCGGGGCCCCGACAGGGATCTTCTCTGGCTACACCTTC.